These 22 T cell receptor beta chains were all obtained from the same sample, sequenced in a study of human T cells and chemical hapten exposure. Time point: pre-sensitization, week 0. Treatment here: therapeutic diphenylcyclopropenone sensitization with weekly scalp DPC. TCRdb used MiXCR to reprocess the RACE reads, holding one entry per CDR3 protein. The profile shows more than 80,000 distinct CDR3 sequences, approximately 10% of them singletons. The sample here was whole blood, taken in connection with sensitization to the hapten diphenylcyclopropenone (DPC). All receptors derive from a woman aged 55-70 years with alopecia areata. Some clones in this sample may be carry-over from other donors' samples.

This clonotype was seen more than once but under ten times. V usage is TRBV19 and J usage is TRBJ2-1, with D perhaps TRBD1 (5 bases). Germline CDR1 and CDR2: LNHDA and SQIVND (reference sequence). The V end was cut by 2 bases, the J end by 12 bases, with 17 bases between. The CDR3 is made up of 14 amino acids. CDR3 DNA: TGTGCCAGTAGTATATGGGGCGCATCGTCTAGGCAGTTCTTC. Its protein is CASSIWGASSRQFF. The full variable domain, completed using reference TRBV19 and TRBJ2-1, is DGGITQSPKYLFRKEGQNVTLSCEQNLNHDAMYWYRQDPGQGLRLIYYSQIVNDFQKGDIAEGYSVSREKKESFPLTVTSAQKNPTAFYLCASSIWGASSRQFFGPGTRLTVL.

This clonotype was recorded many times. V gene TRBV20-1 combines with J gene TRBJ2-5; no clear D. V lost 6 bases and J lost 1, with 12 bases in between. The length of the CDR3 is 13 residues. The germline gives CDR1 DFQATT, CDR2 SNEGSKA (reference sequence). The CDR3 here is CSARENIQETQYF. For the CDR3, the DNA is TGCAGTGCCCGCGAAAACATCCAAGAGACCCAGTACTTC.

The V gene is TRBV20-1, the J gene TRBJ2-7, with 8 bases matching TRBD1. Germline V gene lookup returns CDR1 DFQATT and CDR2 SNEGSKA (reference sequence). V lost 3 bases and J lost 2; bases outside the gene matches: 9. The CDR3 contains 15 residues. CDR3: CSARIDRGPPYEQYF. The CDR3 DNA follows: TGCAGTGCTAGGATCGACAGGGGTCCCCCCTACGAGCAGTACTTC.

This clonotype has ten or more counts. This chain joins TRBV7-3 and TRBJ2-3; TRBD2 matches at 8 bases. CDR3 size: 15 residues. The J segment lost 0 bases and the V segment lost 5 bases, leaving 4 bases of the junction unmatched. Germline V lookup: CDR1 SGHTA, CDR2 FQGTGA. The CDR3 sequence is CASSPGGGSTDTQYF. In nucleotides, the CDR3 is TGTGCCAGCAGCCCAGGCGGGGGGAGCACAGATACGCAGTATTTT.

The rearrangement uses TRBV4-2 and TRBJ2-2, with 11 bases that match TRBD2. The CDR3 totals 18 residues. From germline, CDR1 is LGHNA and CDR2 YNFKEQ. After removal of 0 bases from V and 0 bases from J, the junction contained 3 bases not matched to a gene. CDR3 coding DNA: TGTGCCAGCAGCCAAGAACCGGGACTAGCGGCGAACACCGGGGAGCTGTTTTTT. Its translation: CASSQEPGLAANTGELFF.

This clonotype was seen many times. CDR3 loop: CASSLGGTGAKNIQYF. CDR3 nucleotide sequence: TGTGCCAGCAGCTTGGGAGGCACTGGAGCCAAAAACATTCAGTACTTC. V is TRBV7-9 and J is TRBJ2-4, with D tentatively TRBD2 (6 bases). Trimming left V 3 bases short and J 0 bases short, with 12 bases between. Germline V lookup: CDR1 SEHNR, CDR2 FQNEAQ (reference sequence). This CDR3 comprises 16 residues.

This rearrangement joins TRBV18 to TRBJ1-2; D is uncertain. CDR3 size: 15 residues. Germline values: CDR1 KGHSH, CDR2 LQKENI. V was clipped by 0 bases and J by 0 bases, with 8 bases between them. Here the CDR3 DNA reads TGTGCCAGCTCACCACCCGCCAGAGCTAACTATGGCTACACCTTC. It is translated as CASSPPARANYGYTF.

This clonotype was observed a handful of times. V gene TRBV18 combines with J gene TRBJ2-7; D is possibly TRBD2 (7 bases). This CDR3 spans 16 amino acids. V lost 3 bases to trimming and J lost 3 bases, with 18 bases between them. The germline CDR1 and CDR2 sequences are KGHSH and LQKENI. The CDR3 sequence is CASSPEGGPGLYEQYF. Written as DNA, the CDR3 is TGTGCCAGCTCACCCGAGGGGGGGCCCGGCCTCTACGAGCAGTACTTC.

The table lists this clonotype with many counts. J is TRBJ2-4 and V is TRBV7-8; 10 bases match TRBD1. V lost 8 bases and J lost 5; bases outside the gene matches: 3. This CDR3 comprises 13 residues. Germline CDR1 and CDR2: SGHVS and FQNEAQ. DNA of the CDR3: TGTGCCAGCGGGGACAGGGGCCAAAACATTCAGTACTTC. Protein: CASGDRGQNIQYF.

This clonotype has just a few counts. This sequence joins TRBV3-1 and TRBJ2-7, with 10 bases identical to TRBD1. V shed 4 bases, J shed 6 bases, and the junction held 6 bases outside the gene matches. This CDR3 comprises 14 residues. The germline V gene encodes CDR1 LGHDT and CDR2 YNNKEL (reference sequence). CDR3 nucleotide sequence: TGTGCCAGCAGCCTGGGGACAGGGGATCTCGAGCAGTACTTC. Its protein product is CASSLGTGDLEQYF.

This clonotype was found many times. This sequence joins TRBV7-3 and TRBJ1-2, with 8 positions matching TRBD1. V shed 0 bases, J shed 7 bases, and the junction held 4 bases outside the gene matches. This CDR3 comprises 14 residues. The V gene's germline CDR1 is SGHTA and CDR2 FQGTGA. The CDR3 spells CASSLTPGGGGYTF. The CDR3 nucleotides read TGTGCCAGCAGCTTAACCCCAGGGGGCGGTGGCTACACCTTC.

There are many counts of this clonotype. The chain couples TRBV29-1 to TRBJ2-7; 9 positions match TRBD1. CDR3 length equals 14 residues. The V gene end was trimmed by 7 bases and the J gene end by 3 bases; junction bases not matched to a gene: 10. Germline V gene sequence: CDR1 SQVTM, CDR2 ANQGSEA. The CDR3 DNA reads as TGCAGCGCCCGACCGGGACAGGGCGACTACGAGCAGTACTTC. It is translated as CSARPGQGDYEQYF.

The chain uses TRBV7-9 and TRBJ2-7; D is unclear. This CDR3 comprises 14 residues. The germline CDR1 and CDR2 sequences are SEHNR and FQNEAQ (reference sequence). V was pared by 0 bases and J by 2 bases, with 8 bases between. DNA for the CDR3: TGTGCCAGCAGCTTAGCGTTGGAGCCCTACGAGCAGTACTTC. Translated: CASSLALEPYEQYF.

This clonotype appeared many times. The junction differs from germline at one of its ends, possibly a read error. The J gene is TRBJ1-2, the V gene TRBV6-5; D uncertain. Germline CDR1 MNHEY, CDR2 SVGAGI. The CDR3 spans 13 residues. CDR3 residues: CASSPPGGYGYAF. CDR3 nucleotide sequence: TGTGCCAGCAGCCCCCCTGGAGGTTATGGCTACGCCTTC.

This clonotype was found many times. The V call is TRBV2, the J call TRBJ2-5; D may be TRBD1 or TRBD2 (5 bases each). V was clipped by 9 bases and J by 7 bases, with 15 bases between them. Germline lookup yields CDR1 SNHLY and CDR2 FYNNEI. The CDR3 loop spans 12 amino acids. CDR3 in DNA: TGTGCCAGTGAGAGGGGAGAAGGGACCCAGTACTTC. This codes for CASERGEGTQYF. The variable domain in full, completed from reference TRBV2 and TRBJ2-5, reads EPEVTQTPSHQVTQMGQEVILRCVPISNHLYFYWYRQILGQKVEFLVSFYNNEISEKSEIFDDQFSVERPDGSNFTLKIRSTKLEDSAMYFCASERGEGTQYFGPGTRLLVL.

This chain uses TRBV29-1 with TRBJ1-2; 9 positions agree with TRBD1. The germline gives CDR1 SQVTM, CDR2 ANQGSEA. This CDR3 has 13 residues. V shed 6 bases and J 5 bases; nucleotides not matched to a gene: 7. CDR3 sequence reads: CSVWDRVVYGYTF. In nucleotides, the CDR3 is TGCAGCGTGTGGGACAGGGTCGTATATGGCTACACCTTC.

In DNA form, the CDR3 reads TGCAGCGTTAATTGGGGGAGTAGCAATCAGCCCCAGCATTTT. This codes for CSVNWGSSNQPQHF. This chain uses TRBV29-1 with TRBJ1-5; D perhaps matches TRBD1 (5 bases). CDR1 is SQVTM, CDR2 ANQGSEA, per germline. The CDR3 contains 14 residues. Trimming removed 5 bases from V and 0 bases from J, with 11 bases in between.

This rearrangement joins TRBV12-3 or TRBV12-4 to TRBJ2-1; 8 nucleotides match TRBD2. This CDR3 region has 15 residues. V trimming: 5 bases; J trimming: 9 bases; junction bases outside the gene matches: 12. The CDR3 sequence is CASSPTSPGGGEQFF. The CDR3 region has the DNA TGTGCCAGCAGTCCTACTAGCCCGGGGGGGGGTGAGCAGTTCTTC.

This clonotype was counted only a few times. The chain links TRBV5-1 to TRBJ2-1, with D perhaps matching TRBD1 or TRBD2 (6 bases each). This CDR3 region has 16 residues. CDR1 is SGHRS and CDR2 is YFSETQ in the germline V gene. V lost 3 bases to trimming and J lost 7 bases, with 20 bases between them. For the CDR3, the DNA is TGCGCCAGCAGCTGGGCCCCCGGGGGCCTGGTGAATGAGCAGTTCTTC. This gives the protein CASSWAPGGLVNEQFF.

The sample holds a few counts of this clonotype. The chain links TRBV7-2 to TRBJ2-7, with TRBD1 as a possible D gene (5 bases). The CDR3 is 14 residues long. Trimming shortened V by 2 bases and J by 2 bases, and 10 bases separated the two germline ends. From germline, CDR1 is SGHTA and CDR2 FQGNSA. The CDR3 coding sequence is TGTGCCAGCAGCTTAACGGCAGGGCCCTACGAGCAGTACTTC. It is translated as CASSLTAGPYEQYF.

The chain has TRBV4-2 and TRBJ2-5; 7 bases match TRBD1. The germline CDR1 and CDR2 sequences are LGHNA and YNFKEQ. J gave up 6 bases and V 4 bases, and 14 bases lay outside the gene matches. CDR3 size: 16 residues. The chain's CDR3 is CASSPTDTARGQTQYF. The CDR3 DNA reads TGTGCCAGCAGCCCCACGGACACAGCGAGGGGGCAGACCCAGTACTTC.

Only a few counts were recorded for this clonotype. V usage is TRBV20-1 and J usage is TRBJ2-2; possibly TRBD2 for D (5 bases). Germline loops: CDR1 DFQATT, CDR2 SNEGSKA (reference sequence). Trimming cost V 0 bases and J 1 base, with 15 bases left between them. The CDR3 runs 17 residues. CDR3 loop: CSARDRRGQMNTGELFF. Written as DNA, the CDR3 is TGCAGTGCTAGAGATCGTAGAGGGCAGATGAACACCGGGGAGCTGTTTTTT.